A single sample gave rise to the 8 T cell receptor beta chains below, sequenced in a study of shared clonotypes between healthy human individuals. Produced via immunoSEQ multiplex PCR; TCRdb's table is partial and in-frame only. The data show under 1,900,000 clones, with 98% seen just once and 0.36% held by the top ten. Specimen: naive CD4+ T cells sorted from blood. Subset denoted: CD45RA+ positively selected. These TCRs come from a man under 40 in good health.

V usage is TRBV29-1 and J usage is TRBJ2-5; D gene unclear. The V end lost 3 bases, the J end lost 2 bases, and 10 bases lay between the germline ends. The CDR3 has 13 residues. The V gene's germline CDR1 is SQVTM and CDR2 ANQGSEA. This chain's CDR3 is CSVDTGVQETQYF. CDR3 bases: TGCAGCGTTGACACCGGCGTTCAAGAGACCCAGTACTTC. Variable domain in full (rest from reference TRBV29-1 and TRBJ2-5): SAVISQKPSRDICQRGTSLTIQCQVDSQVTMMFWYRQQPGQSLTLIATANQGSEATYESGFVIDKFPISRPNLTFSTLTVSNMSPEDSSIYLCSVDTGVQETQYFGPGTRLLVL.

The chain uses TRBV15 and TRBJ2-3; 9 bases line up with TRBD1. V shed 6 bases, J shed 7 bases, and the junction held 8 bases outside the gene matches. CDR3 length: 14 amino acids. Germline V gives CDR1 LNHNV, CDR2 YYDKDF (reference sequence). Here the CDR3 reads CATSRDRVANTQYF. The CDR3, as DNA: TGTGCCACCAGTCGGGACAGGGTGGCAAATACGCAGTATTTT. Together with reference TRBV15 and TRBJ2-3, the CDR3 gives the full variable domain: DAMVIQNPRYQVTQFGKPVTLSCSQTLNHNVMYWYQQKSSQAPKLLFHYYDKDFNNEADTPDNFQSRRPNTSFCFLDIRSPGLGDTAMYLCATSRDRVANTQYFGPGTRLTVL.

The chain links TRBV5-1 to TRBJ1-3; tentatively, D is TRBD1 (6 bases). The V and J ends lost 3 bases and 0 bases respectively, with 7 bases between them. Germline CDR1 SGHRS, CDR2 YFSETQ. The CDR3 totals 14 residues. The CDR3 is CASSWDTSGNTIYF. The CDR3 coding sequence is TGCGCCAGCAGCTGGGACACCTCTGGAAACACCATATATTTT.

This chain connects TRBV6-1 to TRBJ2-3, with D unresolved. Germline V CDR1 and CDR2: MNHNS, SASEGT. The CDR3 runs 13 residues. V was cut by 8 bases and J by 6 bases, with 15 bases left in between. The CDR3 here is CASVPWAGDTQYF. For the CDR3, the DNA is TGTGCCAGCGTTCCCTGGGCCGGGGATACGCAGTATTTT.

The chain links TRBV6-6 to TRBJ1-5, with 10 bases matching TRBD1. The length of the CDR3 is 16 residues. V dropped 5 bases and J dropped 1; count of bases not matched to a gene: 5. CDR1 is MNHNY, CDR2 SVGAGI, per germline (reference sequence). CDR3 DNA sequence: TGTGCCAGCAGTCTGCCGACAGGGGGCAGCAATCAGCCCCAGCATTTT. This gives the protein CASSLPTGGSNQPQHF.

The rearrangement uses TRBV5-1 and TRBJ2-5; TRBD2 matches at 12 bases. Trimming took 5 bases from V and 5 from J; bases not matched to a gene: 10. The germline V gene has CDR1 SGHRS and CDR2 YFSETQ. The CDR3 totals 16 residues. CDR3 sequence: CASRLKTSGSWETQYF. The DNA of the CDR3 is TGCGCCAGCAGACTCAAGACTAGCGGGAGTTGGGAGACCCAGTACTTC.

This rearrangement joins TRBV5-4 to TRBJ1-3; possible D gene TRBD1, 6 bases. CDR1 SGHNT and CDR2 YYREEE come from the germline V gene (reference sequence). The CDR3 loop spans 16 amino acids. Between the trimmed V and J ends, which lost 5 bases and 4 bases, there was a span of 19 bases. CDR3 in amino acids: CASSREGGRIGNTIYF. The CDR3 bases are TGTGCCAGCAGTCGAGAGGGGGGCAGAATCGGAAACACCATATATTTT.

As concerns this clone: At the DNA level, this CDR3 is encoded by other sequences in the same sample as well. CDR3 sequence reads: CSVETGPYEQYF. The CDR3 DNA sequence: TGCAGCGTTGAAACAGGACCCTACGAGCAGTACTTC. The chain joins TRBV29-1 to TRBJ2-7; TRBD1 might be the D (5 bases). The CDR3 length is 12 residues. CDR1 SQVTM and CDR2 ANQGSEA come from the germline V gene. V was shortened by 2 bases and J by 2 bases, with 7 bases between the two germline ends.